This TCR beta chain stems from a study of T cell changes during pregnancy in multiple sclerosis. Germline CDR1 and CDR2: SGHAT and FQNNGV. Trimming cost V 1 base and J 3 bases, with 19 bases left between them. CDR3 size: 17 residues. TCRdb's copy holds only in-frame clones and misses some; the assay was immunoSEQ multiplex PCR. The table lists 100,000 to 150,000 clones, about 93% of them singletons. The chain is built from TRBV11-2 and TRBJ2-7; possible D gene TRBD2, 6 bases. This receptor was identified in a female donor with multiple sclerosis, enrolled in a pregnancy study. The specimen comprised peripheral blood, sampled before pregnancy. The CDR3 region has the DNA TGTGCCAGCAGCTTAGTAGTGGTGGGGGGAAGCATCTACGAGCAGTACTTC. It specifies CASSLVVVGGSIYEQYF.